The 15 T cell receptor beta chains given below trace back to one sample, sequenced in a study of T cell responses to AZD1222 COVID-19 vaccine (dated by TCRdb to the early 2020s). Sample time point, as interpreted from the label and publication: about 28 days (+/-7) after the second vaccine dose. The library was obtained by the immunoSEQ multiplex PCR assay. TCRdb retrieved this table from immuneACCESS and kept in-frame rearrangements only. Not all clones are present; in checked studies, unresolved V genes account for under half, and no reason is known for the remainder. The sample profile shows about 120,000 clones; about 85% of them were found once. Approximately 2.6% of the sample comes from the top ten. Material: peripheral blood, obtained 28 days after the second AZD1222 dose. The receptors originated from an adult who received the AZD1222 COVID-19 vaccine.

The rearrangement links TRBV23-1 to TRBJ2-1; 11 nucleotides align to TRBD1. TRBV23-1 counts as an open reading frame of uncertain function. The V and J ends lost 6 bases and 6 bases, in that order; junction bases with no gene match: 7. This CDR3 is 15 amino acids long. CDR3 in amino acids: CASRFRDRGSNEQFF. The CDR3 region has the DNA TGCGCCAGCAGGTTTCGGGACAGGGGGTCCAATGAGCAGTTCTTC.

The chain has TRBV7-2 and TRBJ2-1; D is uncertain. This CDR3 has 16 residues. The germline V gene has CDR1 SGHTA and CDR2 FQGNSA. Between the trimmed V and J ends, which lost 5 bases and 6 bases, there was a span of 20 bases. This chain's CDR3 is CASSAVGASGRNEQFF. CDR3 nucleotides: TGTGCCAGCAGCGCCGTGGGTGCTAGTGGTCGCAATGAGCAGTTCTTC.

V usage is TRBV5-1 and J usage is TRBJ1-1; D unclear. V was trimmed by 1 base and J by 2 bases, leaving 9 bases between them. Germline V lookup: CDR1 SGHRS, CDR2 YFSETQ. This CDR3 has 14 residues. The DNA for the CDR3 is TGCGCCAGCAGCTTGAGGCAGAGCAACACTGAAGCTTTCTTT. It specifies CASSLRQSNTEAFF.

V and J are TRBV7-2 and TRBJ1-1, with D tentatively TRBD1 (5 bases). Between the trimmed V and J ends, which lost 7 bases and 3 bases, there was a span of 15 bases. Germline loops: CDR1 SGHTA, CDR2 FQGNSA. The CDR3 has 14 residues. The CDR3 is CASTFAGGDTEAFF. For the CDR3, the DNA is TGTGCCAGCACCTTCGCTGGGGGGGACACTGAAGCTTTCTTT.

This chain connects TRBV2 to TRBJ1-2; D might be TRBD1 (5 bases). Germline CDR1 is SNHLY and CDR2 is FYNNEI. The CDR3 has 12 amino acids. Trimming removed 2 bases at V and 8 bases at J, with 9 bases between. For the CDR3, the DNA is TGTGCCAGCAGTGAATTGGGGGGAGGCTACACCTTC. This encodes CASSELGGGYTF.

V usage is TRBV7-2 and J usage is TRBJ2-3; TRBD2 matches 11 bases. Germline loops: CDR1 SGHTA, CDR2 FQGNSA. The ends lost 2 bases at V and 5 bases at J; junction bases unmatched: 6. The CDR3 runs 16 residues. The CDR3: CASSLTLAGGGDTQYF. In nucleotides, the CDR3 is TGTGCCAGCAGCTTAACCCTAGCGGGGGGAGGAGATACGCAGTATTTT.

The chain couples TRBV6-2 or TRBV6-3 to TRBJ2-7; the match to TRBD1 covers 8 bases. CDR3 length equals 14 residues. V shed 7 bases, J shed 6 bases, and the junction held 11 bases outside the gene matches. CDR1 is MNHEY and CDR2 is SVGEGT in the germline V gene. The CDR3 DNA reads as TGTGCCAGCACCCCAACAGGGGGTACGTCCGAGCAGTACTTC. Its translation is CASTPTGGTSEQYF.

The V gene is TRBV29-1, the J gene TRBJ1-3; D is undetermined. The ends were cut back, 4 bases at V and 4 bases at J, with 8 bases in the middle. The CDR3 consists of 12 residues. The germline CDR1 and CDR2 sequences are SQVTM and ANQGSEA. CDR3 in DNA: TGCAGCGTTGTTCTGCAGGGAAACACCATATATTTT. Translating gives CSVVLQGNTIYF.

This chain links TRBV5-1 with TRBJ2-7, with 9 positions matching TRBD1. Trimming at V came to 0 bases and at J to 3 bases, leaving 4 bases not matched to a gene. Germline V gene lookup returns CDR1 SGHRS and CDR2 YFSETQ. CDR3 length: 15 amino acids. The CDR3 protein is CASSLAGTGIYEQYF. CDR3 bases: TGCGCCAGCAGCTTGGCCGGGACAGGGATCTACGAGCAGTACTTC.

The CDR3 DNA reads TGTGCCTGGAGTGTAACAGTTAACACTGAAGCTTTCTTT. Protein: CAWSVTVNTEAFF. This rearrangement joins TRBV30 to TRBJ1-1; D gene uncertain. In germline, CDR1 is GTSNPN, CDR2 SVGIG (reference sequence). The V and J ends lost 0 bases and 2 bases respectively, with 7 bases between them. This CDR3 has 13 residues.

The V and J genes are TRBV15 and TRBJ2-3, with D perhaps TRBD2 (6 bases). Germline V gene sequence: CDR1 LNHNV, CDR2 YYDKDF (reference sequence). Trimming pared 0 bases from V and 7 bases from J, leaving 11 bases between. This CDR3 has 14 residues. Written as DNA, the CDR3 is TGTGCCACCAGCAGAGAAATCGGGGACTATACGCAGTATTTT. Residues: CATSREIGDYTQYF.

V and J are TRBV7-6 and TRBJ2-7, with TRBD1 as a possible D gene (6 bases). V lost 1 base, J lost 4 bases, and 8 bases lay in between. This CDR3 contains 13 residues. The germline CDR1 and CDR2 sequences are SGHVS and FNYEAQ. In nucleotides, the CDR3 is TGTGCCAGCAGCTTAGGAGGACAGTACGAGCAGTACTTC. It yields the protein CASSLGGQYEQYF.

The chain has TRBV5-3 and TRBJ1-6; 8 positions match TRBD1. TRBV5-3 is sorted into the ORF group, with uncertain function. V gave up 4 bases and J gave up 5 bases; unmatched junction bases: 8. This CDR3 has 16 amino acids. The CDR3 region is CARSRVGQVNNSPLHF. The CDR3 bases are TGTGCCAGAAGCCGGGTGGGACAGGTTAATAATTCACCCCTCCACTTT.

The chain uses TRBV7-2 and TRBJ2-5, with a tentative D call TRBD2 (6 bases). V was clipped by 1 base and J by 1 base, with 7 bases between them. Germline lookup yields CDR1 SGHTA and CDR2 FQGNSA. CDR3 length equals 14 residues. The CDR3 DNA sequence: TGTGCCAGCAGCTTAGAACTAGCCCAAGAGACCCAGTACTTC. Protein: CASSLELAQETQYF.

V usage is TRBV5-1 and J usage is TRBJ1-2; D is undetermined. The CDR3 contains 12 residues. Germline CDR1 reads SGHRS; CDR2 reads YFSETQ. V lost 0 bases, J lost 7 bases, and 7 bases lay in between. The CDR3 region has the DNA TGCGCCAGCAGCTTGGGTAGAGGTGGCTACACCTTC. This gives the protein CASSLGRGGYTF.